Following are 8 T cell receptor beta chains from one sample sequenced in a study of cytomegalovirus exposure and HLA in healthy donors. Clones were sequenced by immunoSEQ multiplex PCR, and TCRdb holds only the in-frame ones, with some missing. The sample yields roughly 130,000 clones, roughly 86% seen once. Sequencing input: PBMCs. All receptors derive from a man in his thirties or forties in good health and CMV-seronegative.

This chain joins TRBV19 and TRBJ1-1, with D hard to call. Germline V lookup: CDR1 LNHDA, CDR2 SQIVND (reference sequence). The CDR3 length is 13 residues. Trimming stripped 5 bases from V and 0 bases from J, with 7 bases between. CDR3 sequence: CASSLTMNTEAFF. In nucleotides, the CDR3 is TGTGCCAGTAGTCTCACTATGAACACTGAAGCTTTCTTT.

The chain is built from TRBV6-1 and TRBJ1-4; D is uncertain. The CDR3 length is 15 residues. V was trimmed by 2 bases and J by 3 bases, leaving 10 bases between them. CDR1 is MNHNS, CDR2 SASEGT, per germline. CDR3 sequence reads: CASSEWEDPNEKLFF. The CDR3 bases are TGTGCCAGCAGTGAATGGGAGGACCCTAATGAAAAACTGTTTTTT.

This clone was detected only once. J is TRBJ2-3 and V is TRBV7-2, with 11 bases that match TRBD2. Germline CDR1 and CDR2: SGHTA and FQGNSA. Unmatched junction bases numbered 4, after V lost 3 bases and J lost 8 bases. This CDR3 spans 14 amino acids. DNA for the CDR3: TGTGCCAGCAGCTTTAGCGGGGGGGCGGGTACGCAGTATTTT. Translated: CASSFSGGAGTQYF.

The sample holds one count of this clone. V gene TRBV10-3 combines with J gene TRBJ1-5; D not resolved. Germline CDR1 is ENHRY and CDR2 is SYGVKD. This CDR3 contains 13 residues. V was clipped by 3 bases and J by 1 base, with 4 bases between them. The CDR3 DNA reads TGTGCCATCAGTGAACACAGCAATCAGCCCCAGCATTTT. Translating gives CAISEHSNQPQHF.

J is TRBJ2-3 and V is TRBV4-1; 7 bases match TRBD1. V dropped 3 bases and J dropped 3; count of bases not matched to a gene: 9. From germline, CDR1 is MGHRA and CDR2 YSYEKL. CDR3 length: 16 amino acids. CDR3 region: CASSHQSRGLTDTQYF. Written as DNA, the CDR3 is TGCGCCAGCAGCCACCAAAGCAGGGGGTTAACAGATACGCAGTATTTT.

In this sample, this clone turned up once. Here the CDR3 DNA reads TGTGCCAGCAGAATGGGGGACAGGGCGTTTGGCTACACCTTC. This encodes CASRMGDRAFGYTF. The chain employs TRBV6-1 and TRBJ1-2; 9 bases are shared with TRBD1. This CDR3 comprises 14 residues. V shed 6 bases and J 7 bases; nucleotides not matched to a gene: 9. The germline V gene encodes CDR1 MNHNS and CDR2 SASEGT.

This clone was recorded a few times. The CDR3 loop is CASSQGQGSARDEQYF. CDR3 nucleotide sequence: TGCGCCAGCAGCCAAGGACAGGGATCAGCAAGGGACGAGCAGTACTTC. The chain uses TRBV4-1 and TRBJ2-7; 7 bases align to TRBD1. CDR1 and CDR2 from the germline V gene are MGHRA and YSYEKL. This CDR3 spans 16 amino acids. The V and J ends lost 1 base and 5 bases, in that order; junction bases with no gene match: 11.

The J gene is TRBJ2-1, the V gene TRBV7-9, with TRBD1 matching over 7 bases. Per the germline V gene, CDR1 is SEHNR and CDR2 is FQNEAQ (reference sequence). J gave up 7 bases and V 1 base, and 4 bases lay outside the gene matches. The CDR3 is 14 amino acids. The CDR3 here is CASSLGYRGNEQFF. For the CDR3, the DNA is TGTGCCAGCAGCTTAGGTTACAGGGGTAATGAGCAGTTCTTC.